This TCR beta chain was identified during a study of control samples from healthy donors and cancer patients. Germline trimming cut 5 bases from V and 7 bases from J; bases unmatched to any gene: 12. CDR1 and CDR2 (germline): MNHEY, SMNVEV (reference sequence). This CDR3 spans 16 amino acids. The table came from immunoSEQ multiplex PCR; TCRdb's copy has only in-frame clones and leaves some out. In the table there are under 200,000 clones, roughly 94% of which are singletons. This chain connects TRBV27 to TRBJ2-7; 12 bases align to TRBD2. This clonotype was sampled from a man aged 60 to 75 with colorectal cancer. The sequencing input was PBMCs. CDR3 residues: CASSPTASGGAGEQYF. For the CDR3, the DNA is TGTGCCAGCAGTCCCACTGCTAGCGGGGGGGCGGGAGAGCAGTACTTC.